This T cell receptor beta chain is from a study of patients and donors after allogeneic stem cell transplantation. MiXCR, applied by TCRdb to the RT-PCR reads, yields one record per CDR3 protein. This table has roughly 940,000 distinct CDR3 sequences, 15% to 20% appearing once. V trimming: 2 bases; J trimming: 3 bases; junction bases outside the gene matches: 6. The CDR3 consists of 15 residues. This clonotype was detected a few times. The chain employs TRBV12-3 or TRBV12-4 and TRBJ2-7; 8 bases align to TRBD2. The sequencing sample was made of blood, either unsorted or a sorted T cell fraction (not recorded which). This sequence was found in a human donor who was either an allogeneic HSCT recipient or a stem cell or donor lymphocyte infusion donor (not recorded which). It is not recorded whose cells these are; they may come from a transplant donor. The CDR3 here is CASSLRGGKSYEQYF. CDR3 DNA sequence: TGTGCCAGCAGTTTACGGGGGGGAAAAAGCTACGAGCAGTACTTC.